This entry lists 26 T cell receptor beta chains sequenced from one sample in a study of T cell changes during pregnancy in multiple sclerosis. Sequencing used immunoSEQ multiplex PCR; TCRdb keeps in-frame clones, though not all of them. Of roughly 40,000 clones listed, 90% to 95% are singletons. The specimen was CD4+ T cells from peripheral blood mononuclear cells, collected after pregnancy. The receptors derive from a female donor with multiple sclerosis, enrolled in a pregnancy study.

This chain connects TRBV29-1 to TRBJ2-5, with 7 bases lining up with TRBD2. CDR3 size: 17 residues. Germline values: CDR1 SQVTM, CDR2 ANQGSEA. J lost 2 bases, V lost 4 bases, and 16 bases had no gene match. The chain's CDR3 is CSVVTWARGSYQETQYF. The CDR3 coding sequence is TGCAGCGTTGTTACTTGGGCGCGGGGGAGCTATCAAGAGACCCAGTACTTC.

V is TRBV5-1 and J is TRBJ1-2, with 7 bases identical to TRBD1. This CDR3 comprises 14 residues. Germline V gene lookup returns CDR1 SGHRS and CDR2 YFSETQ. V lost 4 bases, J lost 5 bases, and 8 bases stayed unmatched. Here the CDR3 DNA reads TGCGCCAGCAGCGACACAGGGACAGCTTATGGCTACACCTTC. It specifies CASSDTGTAYGYTF.

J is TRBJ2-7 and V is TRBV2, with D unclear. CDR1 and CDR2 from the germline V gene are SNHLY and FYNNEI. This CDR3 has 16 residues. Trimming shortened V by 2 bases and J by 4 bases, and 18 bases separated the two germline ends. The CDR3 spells CASSERVVAPMYEQYF. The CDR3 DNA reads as TGTGCCAGCAGTGAACGGGTTGTAGCACCTATGTACGAGCAGTACTTC. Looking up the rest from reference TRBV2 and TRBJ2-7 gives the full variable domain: EPEVTQTPSHQVTQMGQEVILRCVPISNHLYFYWYRQILGQKVEFLVSFYNNEISEKSEIFDDQFSVERPDGSNFTLKIRSTKLEDSAMYFCASSERVVAPMYEQYFGPGTRLTVT.

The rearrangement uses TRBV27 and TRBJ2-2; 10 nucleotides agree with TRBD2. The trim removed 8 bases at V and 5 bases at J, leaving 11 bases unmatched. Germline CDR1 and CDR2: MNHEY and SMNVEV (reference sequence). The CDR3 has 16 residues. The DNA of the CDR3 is TGTGCCAGCCAGCGGGGGGGGCGGTTCTATACCGGGGAGCTGTTTTTT. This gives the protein CASQRGGRFYTGELFF.

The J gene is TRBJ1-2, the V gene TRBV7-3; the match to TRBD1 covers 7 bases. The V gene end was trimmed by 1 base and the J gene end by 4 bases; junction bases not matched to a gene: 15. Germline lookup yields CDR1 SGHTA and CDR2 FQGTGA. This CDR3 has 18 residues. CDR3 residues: CASSLIPASTGVGYGYTF. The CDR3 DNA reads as TGTGCCAGCAGCTTAATCCCCGCTTCCACAGGGGTAGGCTATGGCTACACCTTC.

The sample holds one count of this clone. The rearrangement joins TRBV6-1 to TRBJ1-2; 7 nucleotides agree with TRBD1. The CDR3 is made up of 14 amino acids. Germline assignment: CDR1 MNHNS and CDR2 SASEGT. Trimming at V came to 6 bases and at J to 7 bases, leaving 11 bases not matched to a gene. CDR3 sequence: CASSKLGQDGGYTF. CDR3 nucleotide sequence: TGTGCCAGCAGCAAGCTTGGACAGGATGGTGGCTACACCTTC.

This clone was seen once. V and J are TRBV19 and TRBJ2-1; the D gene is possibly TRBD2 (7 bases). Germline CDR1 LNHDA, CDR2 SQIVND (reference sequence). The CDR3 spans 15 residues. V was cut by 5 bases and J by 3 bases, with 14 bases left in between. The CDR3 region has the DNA TGTGCCAGTAGTCTGCGGGGGCTAAACTACAATGAGCAGTTCTTC. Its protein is CASSLRGLNYNEQFF.

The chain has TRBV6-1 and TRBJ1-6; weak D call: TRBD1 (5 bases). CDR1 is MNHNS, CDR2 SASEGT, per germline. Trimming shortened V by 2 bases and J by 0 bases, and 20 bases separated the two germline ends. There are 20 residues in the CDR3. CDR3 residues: CASSETGSSFSSSYNSPLHF. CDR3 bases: TGTGCCAGCAGTGAAACAGGTTCGAGCTTCTCTTCCTCCTATAATTCACCCCTCCACTTT.

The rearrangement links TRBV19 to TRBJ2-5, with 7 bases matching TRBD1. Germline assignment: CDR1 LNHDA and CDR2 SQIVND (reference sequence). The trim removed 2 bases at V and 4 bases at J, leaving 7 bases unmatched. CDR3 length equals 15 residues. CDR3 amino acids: CASSIRQGGPETQYF. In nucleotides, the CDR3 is TGTGCCAGTAGTATACGACAGGGTGGACCAGAGACCCAGTACTTC.

In DNA form, the CDR3 reads TGTGCCATCAGCCCGACTAGCGGGGACTACGAGCAGTACTTC. Protein sequence: CAISPTSGDYEQYF. V is TRBV10-3 and J is TRBJ2-7, with TRBD2 matching 11 bases. The germline CDR1 and CDR2 sequences are ENHRY and SYGVKD. J gave up 3 bases and V 6 bases, and 4 bases lay outside the gene matches. This CDR3 has 14 residues.

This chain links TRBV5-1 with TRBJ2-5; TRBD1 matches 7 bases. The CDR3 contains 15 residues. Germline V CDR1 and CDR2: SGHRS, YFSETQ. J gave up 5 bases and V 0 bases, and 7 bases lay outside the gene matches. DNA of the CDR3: TGCGCCAGCAGCTTGGTAGGGGGCGCGTGGGAGACCCAGTACTTC. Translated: CASSLVGGAWETQYF.

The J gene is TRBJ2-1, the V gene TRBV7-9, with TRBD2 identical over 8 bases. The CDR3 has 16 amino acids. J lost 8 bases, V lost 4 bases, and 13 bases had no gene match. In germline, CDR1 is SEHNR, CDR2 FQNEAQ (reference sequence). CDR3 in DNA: TGTGCCAGCAGCTCCAAACTGACTAGCGCGGTCTATGAGCAGTTCTTC. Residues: CASSSKLTSAVYEQFF.

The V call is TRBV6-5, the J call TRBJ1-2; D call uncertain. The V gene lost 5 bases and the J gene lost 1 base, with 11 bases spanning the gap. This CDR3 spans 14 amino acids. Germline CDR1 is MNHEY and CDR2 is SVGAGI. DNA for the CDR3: TGTGCCAGCAGTGGAGGCGACCTTAACTATGGCTACACCTTC. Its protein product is CASSGGDLNYGYTF.

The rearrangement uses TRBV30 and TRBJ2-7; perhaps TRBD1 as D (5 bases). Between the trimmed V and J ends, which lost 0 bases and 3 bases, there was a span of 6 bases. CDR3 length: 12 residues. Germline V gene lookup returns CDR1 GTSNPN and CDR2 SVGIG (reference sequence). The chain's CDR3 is CAWSVQDYEQYF. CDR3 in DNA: TGTGCCTGGAGTGTACAGGACTACGAGCAGTACTTC.

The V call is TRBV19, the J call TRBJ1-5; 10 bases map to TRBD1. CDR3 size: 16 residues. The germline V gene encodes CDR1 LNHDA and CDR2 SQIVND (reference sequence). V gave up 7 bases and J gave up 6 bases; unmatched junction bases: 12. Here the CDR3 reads CASTLNRDRGRQPQHF. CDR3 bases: TGTGCCAGTACCCTCAACCGGGACAGGGGACGTCAGCCCCAGCATTTT.

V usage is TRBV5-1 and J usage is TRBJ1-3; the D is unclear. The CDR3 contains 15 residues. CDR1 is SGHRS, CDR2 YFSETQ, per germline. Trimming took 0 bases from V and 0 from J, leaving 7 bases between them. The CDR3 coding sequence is TGCGCCAGCAGCTTGGGTCAGGTCTCTGGAAACACCATATATTTT. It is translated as CASSLGQVSGNTIYF.

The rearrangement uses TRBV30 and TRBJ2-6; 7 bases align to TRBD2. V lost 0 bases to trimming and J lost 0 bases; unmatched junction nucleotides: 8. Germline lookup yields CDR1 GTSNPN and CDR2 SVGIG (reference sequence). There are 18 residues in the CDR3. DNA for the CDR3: TGTGCCTGGAGTGTCCTAGCGGCCTTCTACTCTGGGGCCAACGTCCTGACTTTC. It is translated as CAWSVLAAFYSGANVLTF. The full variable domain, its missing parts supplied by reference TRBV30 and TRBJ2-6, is SQTIHQWPATLVQPVGSPLSLECTVEGTSNPNLYWYRQAAGRGLQLLFYSVGIGQISSEVPQNLSASRPQDRQFILSSKKLLLSDSGFYLCAWSVLAAFYSGANVLTFGAGSRLTVL.

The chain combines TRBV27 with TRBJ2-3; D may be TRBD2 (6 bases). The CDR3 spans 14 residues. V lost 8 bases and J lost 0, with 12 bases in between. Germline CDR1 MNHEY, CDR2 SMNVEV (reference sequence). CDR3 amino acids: CASRRGTSTDTQYF. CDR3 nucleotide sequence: TGTGCCAGCCGGCGGGGAACTAGCACAGATACGCAGTATTTT.

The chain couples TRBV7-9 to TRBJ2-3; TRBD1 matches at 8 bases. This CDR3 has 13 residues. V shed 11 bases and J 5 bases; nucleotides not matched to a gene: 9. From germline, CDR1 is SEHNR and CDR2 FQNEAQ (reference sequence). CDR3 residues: CARQQGGGDTQYF. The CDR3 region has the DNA TGTGCCCGCCAACAGGGGGGAGGAGATACGCAGTATTTT.

The CDR3 sequence is CAISAGTGGNQPQHF. The CDR3 DNA reads as TGTGCCATCAGTGCCGGGACAGGGGGAAATCAGCCCCAGCATTTT. The chain employs TRBV10-3 and TRBJ1-5; TRBD1 matches 11 bases. CDR3 length equals 15 residues. The V and J ends lost 4 bases and 4 bases, in that order; junction bases with no gene match: 3. CDR1 and CDR2 (germline): ENHRY, SYGVKD.

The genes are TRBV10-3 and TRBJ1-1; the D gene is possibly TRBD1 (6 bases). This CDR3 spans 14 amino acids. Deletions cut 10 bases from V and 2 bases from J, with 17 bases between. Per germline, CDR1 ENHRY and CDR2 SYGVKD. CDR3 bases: TGTGCCACTGGGGCTCGGGACATAAACACTGAAGCTTTCTTT. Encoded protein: CATGARDINTEAFF.

The CDR3 DNA follows: TGTGCCAGCAGCGTAGCTAGCGGGGGGGCCATTGAGCAGTTCTTC. Encoded protein: CASSVASGGAIEQFF. The rearrangement uses TRBV9 and TRBJ2-1; TRBD2 matches at 12 bases. Germline V CDR1 and CDR2: SGDLS, YYNGEE. There are 15 residues in the CDR3. The junction had 4 bases not matched to a gene; V was cut back by 0 bases and J by 9 bases.

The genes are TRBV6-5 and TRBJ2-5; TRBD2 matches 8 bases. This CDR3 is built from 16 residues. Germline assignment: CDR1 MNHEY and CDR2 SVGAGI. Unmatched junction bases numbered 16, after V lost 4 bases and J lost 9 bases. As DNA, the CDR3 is TGTGCCAGCAGTTCAAGCCCGTGGGAGGGGCGGGGGGCCCAGTACTTC. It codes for CASSSSPWEGRGAQYF.

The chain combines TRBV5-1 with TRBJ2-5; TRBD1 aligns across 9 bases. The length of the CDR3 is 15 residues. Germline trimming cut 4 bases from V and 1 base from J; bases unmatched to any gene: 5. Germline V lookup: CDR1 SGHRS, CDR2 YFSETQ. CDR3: CASSAQTGGQETQYF. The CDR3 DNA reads TGCGCCAGCAGCGCCCAGACAGGGGGCCAAGAGACCCAGTACTTC.

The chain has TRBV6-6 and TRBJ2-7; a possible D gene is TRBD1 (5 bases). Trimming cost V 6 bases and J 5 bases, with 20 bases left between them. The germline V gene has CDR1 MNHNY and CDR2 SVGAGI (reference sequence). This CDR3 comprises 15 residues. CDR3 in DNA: TGTGCCAGCAGAACGAAAGGGGCTACTATGGACGAGCAGTACTTC. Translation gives CASRTKGATMDEQYF.

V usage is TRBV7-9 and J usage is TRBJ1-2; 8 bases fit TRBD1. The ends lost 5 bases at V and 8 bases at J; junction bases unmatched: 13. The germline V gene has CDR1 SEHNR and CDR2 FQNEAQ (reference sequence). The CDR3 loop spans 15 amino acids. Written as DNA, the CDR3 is TGTGCCAGCAGCATGGTCCCGGGACAGGTCGGGGGCTACACCTTC. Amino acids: CASSMVPGQVGGYTF. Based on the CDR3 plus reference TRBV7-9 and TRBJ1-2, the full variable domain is DTGVSQNPRHKITKRGQNVTFRCDPISEHNRLYWYRQTLGQGPEFLTYFQNEAQLEKSRLLSDRFSAERPKGSFSTLEIQRTEQGDSAMYLCASSMVPGQVGGYTFGSGTRLTVV.